A single sample is the source of the 8 T cell receptor beta chains below, sequenced in a study of cytomegalovirus exposure and HLA in healthy donors. PCR amplification relied on 60 Vbeta primers (plus 13 Jbeta primers). Using immunoSEQ multiplex PCR, the repertoire was profiled, and TCRdb retains in-frame clones only, with some absent. The repertoire consists of under 150,000 clones, with roughly four fifths occurring once and the leading ten covering roughly 8.2%. The specimen was PBMCs. The receptor source for this set is a woman between 50 and 59 years old in good health and CMV-seropositive.

In this sample, this clone turned up once. The chain carries TRBV28 and TRBJ1-2; 8 bases align to TRBD1. J lost 4 bases, V lost 6 bases, and 10 bases had no gene match. CDR1 is MDHEN and CDR2 is SYDVKM in the germline V gene. The CDR3 has 15 amino acids. CDR3 sequence (DNA): TGTGCCAGCAGAGCTCAGACAGGGGATGGCTATGGCTACACCTTC. Residues: CASRAQTGDGYGYTF.

This rearrangement joins TRBV10-3 to TRBJ1-1; D is ambiguous. This CDR3 has 12 amino acids. Germline CDR1 is ENHRY and CDR2 is SYGVKD. V dropped 6 bases and J dropped 3 bases, with 8 bases sitting between them. This CDR3 is CAIRVRDTEAFF. For the CDR3, the DNA is TGTGCCATCAGAGTGAGGGACACTGAAGCTTTCTTT.

This clone came up a few times. V and J are TRBV6-1 and TRBJ2-3; D is perhaps TRBD2 (6 bases). V was trimmed by 0 bases and J by 0 bases, leaving 13 bases between them. The length of the CDR3 is 17 residues. Germline CDR1 is MNHNS and CDR2 is SASEGT. The DNA for the CDR3 is TGTGCCAGCAGTGAAGCCGCGGGACTCGTTAGCACAGATACGCAGTATTTT. Protein: CASSEAAGLVSTDTQYF.

J is TRBJ2-5 and V is TRBV5-4; D may be TRBD1 (6 bases). V lost 3 bases and J lost 2, with 11 bases in between. The length of the CDR3 is 14 residues. Per germline, CDR1 SGHNT and CDR2 YYREEE (reference sequence). CDR3 in amino acids: CASSSGQSQETQYF. In nucleotides, the CDR3 is TGTGCCAGCAGCTCTGGACAGTCACAAGAGACCCAGTACTTC.

The gene calls are TRBV30 and TRBJ2-7, with 7 bases that match TRBD2. The CDR3 sequence is 13 residues long. The V gene end was trimmed by 8 bases and the J gene end by 4 bases; junction bases not matched to a gene: 11. Germline V gene sequence: CDR1 GTSNPN, CDR2 SVGIG (reference sequence). The CDR3 is CAGGREGIYEQYF. The CDR3, as DNA: TGTGCCGGAGGTAGGGAGGGGATTTACGAGCAGTACTTC.

V and J are TRBV7-9 and TRBJ2-5, with D possibly matching TRBD2 (5 bases). V was cut by 3 bases and J by 1 base, with 9 bases left in between. Per germline, CDR1 SEHNR and CDR2 FQNEAQ (reference sequence). The CDR3 has 14 amino acids. The CDR3 DNA is TGTGCCAGCAGCTTGAGAGGGCCCCAAGAGACCCAGTACTTC. This encodes CASSLRGPQETQYF.

The J gene is TRBJ1-1, the V gene TRBV19; D gene unclear. Trimming pared 5 bases from V and 1 base from J, leaving 14 bases between. Germline values: CDR1 LNHDA, CDR2 SQIVND (reference sequence). This CDR3 is 15 amino acids long. The CDR3 sequence is CASSRGPFSNTEAFF. The DNA of the CDR3 is TGTGCCAGTAGTCGTGGGCCCTTTTCGAACACTGAAGCTTTCTTT.

The genes are TRBV2 and TRBJ2-7; 7 bases are a match to TRBD1. The CDR3 length is 13 residues. Germline V gene lookup returns CDR1 SNHLY and CDR2 FYNNEI. V lost 4 bases to trimming and J lost 6 bases; unmatched junction nucleotides: 6. The chain's CDR3 is CASSGRGRVEQYF. The CDR3 DNA reads as TGTGCCAGCAGTGGTAGGGGGCGCGTCGAGCAGTACTTC.